This entry lists 14 T cell receptor beta chains sequenced from one sample in a study of cytomegalovirus exposure and HLA in healthy donors. The PCR was carried out with 60 Vbeta primers and 13 Jbeta primers. Clones were sequenced by immunoSEQ multiplex PCR, and TCRdb holds only the in-frame ones, with some missing. The sample has around 130,000 clones; approximately 77% are singletons. The specimen sequenced was PBMCs. The receptors come from a woman aged 55-69 years in good health and CMV-seronegative.

The chain combines TRBV15 with TRBJ1-6, with D maybe TRBD1 (6 bases). The germline gives CDR1 LNHNV, CDR2 YYDKDF (reference sequence). The CDR3 has 18 residues. Trimming removed 0 bases at V and 2 bases at J, with 14 bases between. CDR3 nucleotide sequence: TGTGCCACCAGCAGAGATTTAGGGGGGGGTACCTATAATTCACCCCTCCACTTT. Translating it yields CATSRDLGGGTYNSPLHF.

The rearrangement uses TRBV5-1 and TRBJ2-3; D call uncertain. The ends were cut back, 4 bases at V and 2 bases at J, with 11 bases in the middle. The CDR3 covers 14 residues. Germline values: CDR1 SGHRS, CDR2 YFSETQ. CDR3 in amino acids: CASSPAAPTDTQYF. For the CDR3, the DNA is TGCGCCAGCAGCCCGGCGGCGCCCACAGATACGCAGTATTTT.

The CDR3 region has the DNA TGTGCCAGCAGCGCCTTCGGCGGGTATGGAGGAGATACGCAGTATTTT. This gives the protein CASSAFGGYGGDTQYF. The rearrangement uses TRBV9 and TRBJ2-3; tentatively, D is TRBD2 (5 bases). The germline CDR1 and CDR2 sequences are SGDLS and YYNGEE. The germline V and J ends were trimmed by 3 bases and 5 bases, with 19 bases remaining between them. This CDR3 contains 16 residues.

J is TRBJ1-2 and V is TRBV6-1, with TRBD1 matching 8 bases. The length of the CDR3 is 14 residues. Germline V gene lookup returns CDR1 MNHNS and CDR2 SASEGT. The J segment lost 8 bases and the V segment lost 6 bases, leaving 11 bases of the junction unmatched. The CDR3 DNA is TGTGCCAGCAGCGGACAGGGAAACGGTGGGGGCTACACCTTC. This codes for CASSGQGNGGGYTF.

Written as DNA, the CDR3 is TGTGCCATCACTCAGCCGGGACTAGCGGGAAAGAGCTCCTACAATGAGCAGTTCTTC. Protein sequence: CAITQPGLAGKSSYNEQFF. The rearrangement joins TRBV28 to TRBJ2-1; 13 bases are shared with TRBD2. The CDR3 is made up of 19 amino acids. V was pared by 10 bases and J by 0 bases, with 15 bases of the junction left unmatched. Germline values: CDR1 MDHEN, CDR2 SYDVKM.

V is TRBV28 and J is TRBJ2-7; TRBD2 matches 7 bases. Germline CDR1 reads MDHEN; CDR2 reads SYDVKM. V was pared by 8 bases and J by 1 base, with 14 bases of the junction left unmatched. The CDR3 length is 16 residues. In DNA form, the CDR3 reads TGTGCCAGCGGTCGTAGCCCGGGAGGTTATTCCTACGAGCAGTACTTC. It is translated as CASGRSPGGYSYEQYF.

This chain links TRBV5-1 with TRBJ2-1; a possible D gene is TRBD1 (6 bases). V was cut by 0 bases and J by 4 bases, with 11 bases left in between. The length of the CDR3 is 15 residues. Germline CDR1 SGHRS, CDR2 YFSETQ. The CDR3 here is CASSLEGERYNEQFF. The CDR3 nucleotides are TGCGCCAGCAGCTTGGAGGGGGAACGGTACAATGAGCAGTTCTTC.

This chain connects TRBV7-3 to TRBJ2-7; D is possibly TRBD2 (6 bases). This CDR3 is 15 amino acids long. Germline V gene sequence: CDR1 SGHTA, CDR2 FQGTGA. V was shortened by 2 bases and J by 4 bases, with 15 bases between the two germline ends. CDR3 in DNA: TGTGCCAGCAGCTTACTGCCTAGCGAGAGGTACGAGCAGTACTTC. Translation: CASSLLPSERYEQYF.

The chain has TRBV7-8 and TRBJ1-2, with a possible D match to TRBD1 (6 bases). CDR3 length: 14 amino acids. V lost 0 bases and J lost 6, with 11 bases in between. CDR1 and CDR2 from the germline V gene are SGHVS and FQNEAQ. The CDR3 nucleotides read TGTGCCAGCAGCTTAGCGGTAGGGGGAAATGGCTACACCTTC. Its translation is CASSLAVGGNGYTF.

The V call is TRBV5-5, the J call TRBJ1-4; a weak D match, TRBD1 (5 bases). Trimming stripped 3 bases from V and 2 bases from J, with 14 bases between. The CDR3 has 16 amino acids. CDR1 and CDR2 (germline): SGHKS, YYEKEE (reference sequence). The CDR3 sequence is CASSSYGRVTNEKLFF. The DNA of the CDR3 is TGTGCCAGCAGCTCCTACGGCAGGGTCACTAATGAAAAACTGTTTTTT.

The table lists this clone with a few counts. CDR3 in DNA: TGCGCCAGTGGGGGGGGCAGCTCTGGAAACACCATATATTTT. This encodes CASGGGSSGNTIYF. The chain is built from TRBV5-1 and TRBJ1-3; the D gene is possibly TRBD1 (6 bases). CDR1 SGHRS and CDR2 YFSETQ come from the germline V gene. The CDR3 length is 14 residues. The V end lost 8 bases, the J end lost 0 bases, and 12 bases lay between the germline ends.

To note about this clone: The junction departs from germline at one end; a sequencing error may be responsible. This sequence joins TRBV4-2 and TRBJ2-7; 9 bases align to TRBD2. Germline assignment: CDR1 LGHNA and CDR2 YNFKEQ. The CDR3 spans 12 residues. CDR3 protein: CASSAPGLALFF. The CDR3 nucleotides are TGTGCCAGCAGCGCCCCGGGACTAGCTTTGTTCTTC.

The chain employs TRBV6-6 and TRBJ1-1, with 7 bases aligning to TRBD1. Germline V CDR1 and CDR2: MNHNY, SVGAGI (reference sequence). V trimming: 0 bases; J trimming: 7 bases; junction bases outside the gene matches: 5. The CDR3 length is 14 residues. The CDR3 is CASSYSTAGGEAFF. The CDR3 coding sequence is TGTGCCAGCAGTTACTCGACGGCAGGGGGTGAAGCTTTCTTT.

This rearrangement joins TRBV18 to TRBJ2-5; D uncertain. The CDR3 extends over 13 amino acids. The V end was cut by 0 bases, the J end by 2 bases, with 4 bases between. CDR1 is KGHSH and CDR2 is LQKENI in the germline V gene. CDR3 nucleotide sequence: TGTGCCAGCTCACCACCCGTACAAGAGACCCAGTACTTC. This translates into CASSPPVQETQYF. Complete variable domain (other parts from reference TRBV18 and TRBJ2-5): NAGVMQNPRHLVRRRGQEARLRCSPMKGHSHVYWYRQLPEEGLKFMVYLQKENIIDESGMPKERFSAEFPKEGPSILRIQQVVRGDSAAYFCASSPPVQETQYFGPGTRLLVL.